The T cell receptor beta chain under discussion was sequenced for a study of blood T cells in healthy people across ages. About the research overall: Template switching caught about one barcoded beta molecule for each two T cells.

This clonotype was counted a few times. Then a second PCR, running about 6 to 11 cycles, was carried out with a sample-barcoded 5' primer and a J-beta primer mix. A template-switch adaptor that had 12 random nucleotides put a tag on each cDNA molecule. TCRdb re-derived calls from the 5' RACE reads in MiXCR, one entry per CDR3 protein. The profile covers over a million distinct CDR3 sequences, with more than 40% appearing a single time and 15% to 20% taken by the ten largest. There were at least 5.5 micrograms of total RNA extracted from every sample. The CDR3 runs to 14 residues. Trimming took 4 bases from V and 4 from J, leaving 13 bases between them. Germline V CDR1 and CDR2: MDHEN, SYDVKM.

The sample comprised blood. The source of this sequence is an older woman in good health. The genes are TRBV28 and TRBJ1-1, with D perhaps matching TRBD1 (5 bases). The CDR3 DNA follows: TGTGCCAGCAGTTACCCCGGGACGAGCACTGAAGCTTTCTTT. Protein product: CASSYPGTSTEAFF. The full variable domain, rest sourced from reference TRBV28 and TRBJ1-1, is DVKVTQSSRYLVKRTGEKVFLECVQDMDHENMFWYRQDPGLGLRLIYFSYDVKMKEKGDIPEGYSVSREKKERFSLILESASTNQTSMYLCASSYPGTSTEAFFGQGTRLTVV.